This record looks at one T cell receptor beta chain sequence and its context. Its antigen remains unidentified. Trimming shortened V by 0 bases and J by 6 bases, and 9 bases separated the two germline ends. From germline, CDR1 is SGHRS and CDR2 YFSETQ. This CDR3 region has 14 residues. Indicated treatment: some 20 received Ad26.COV2.S at low or high dose, single or two shots; about 5 received placebo; per-sample allocation not given. It was on day 63 after the first vaccine or placebo injection that samples were taken. It was an adult aged 18-55 years in Boston who was the donor. This sample was taken from a study of Ad26.COV2.S vaccination and SARS-CoV-2 variants. For the study at large: Donor was assigned to the Ad26.COV2.S arm of trial COV1001. Study-level results: A substantial breadth of spike-specific CD8+ and CD4+ T cell responses after vaccination has been reported. Analyses that measured TCR breadth and depth may have underestimated total T cell responses.

TCRdb's copy holds only in-frame clones and misses some; the assay was immunoSEQ multiplex PCR. The table records roughly 700,000 clones, roughly 90% of them present only once. The J gene is TRBJ1-4, the V gene TRBV5-1, with D tentatively TRBD1 (5 bases). The sequenced sample was peripheral blood, obtained in a trial of Ad26.COV2.S vaccine versus placebo. This receptor was identified in a person aged 18-65 years who received the Ad26.COV2.S COVID-19 vaccine or a placebo. CDR3 coding DNA: TGCGCCAGCAGCTTGGAATGGGGCGATGAAAAACTGTTTTTT. Amino acid sequence: CASSLEWGDEKLFF.